These T cell receptor beta chains were read from a single sample in a study of T cells in Graves' hyperthyroidism and ophthalmopathy. TCRdb reanalysed the multiplex PCR reads using MiXCR and keeps one entry per CDR3 protein. The sample includes roughly 500,000 distinct CDR3 sequences, less than 25% of them seen just once. Sequencing was done on a sample of blood. The receptors were sampled from a woman aged 30 to 39 with Graves' ophthalmopathy. CDR3s include the opening cysteine and the closing phenylalanine or tryptophan. The order of the fields is D gene, V gene, J gene, clone size, CDR3 protein, CDR3 DNA. D genes are given only for firm matches. The size of a clone is reported for some rows only, either as once, few or many, or as a class for expanded clones.

>-|TRBV19|TRBJ2-7|many
CASSRQVQAYEQYF
TGTGCCAGTAGTAGACAGGTCCAGGCCTACGAGCAGTACTTC
>-|TRBV9|TRBJ1-2|few
CASSPRLGMIYGYTF
TGTGCCAGCAGCCCTAGACTCGGGATGATCTATGGCTACACCTTC
>TRBD2|TRBV7-8|TRBJ2-5|many
CASSSGRTSETQYF
TGTGCCAGCAGCTCAGGGAGGACTAGCGAGACCCAGTACTTC
>-|TRBV27|TRBJ1-1|many
CASSITWDGREAFF
TGTGCCAGCAGTATAACCTGGGACGGCCGTGAAGCTTTCTTT
>-|TRBV27|TRBJ2-7|few
CASSLRQSYEQYF
TGTGCCAGCAGTTTACGTCAGTCCTACGAGCAGTACTTC
>TRBD1|TRBV30|TRBJ1-1|-
CAWRDRGLGTEAFF
TGTGCCTGGAGGGACAGGGGGTTAGGCACTGAAGCTTTCTTT
>-|TRBV12-3/TRBV12-4|TRBJ1-3|-
CASSLWGGNTIYF
TGTGCCAGCAGTTTATGGGGTGGAAACACCATATATTTT
>-|TRBV20-1|TRBJ2-7|-
CSARGPGWEQYF
TGCAGTGCTAGGGGGCCTGGATGGGAGCAGTACTTC
>-|TRBV27|TRBJ2-7|many
CASSSSGRYEQYF
TGTGCCAGCAGTTCATCGGGGCGCTACGAGCAGTACTTC
>-|TRBV2|TRBJ2-2|few
CASSLVLQINTGELFF
TGTGCCAGCTCTCTAGTGTTACAGATAAACACCGGGGAGCTGTTTTTT
>TRBD1|TRBV12-3/TRBV12-4|TRBJ1-2|-
CASLMTGSGYTF
TGTGCCAGCTTGATGACAGGGTCTGGCTACACCTTC
>TRBD2|TRBV7-2|TRBJ2-5|-
CASRNGLARVETQYF
TGTGCCAGCAGGAACGGACTAGCAAGGGTGGAGACCCAGTACTTC
>TRBD2|TRBV3-1|TRBJ2-7|-
CATAPAGISYEQYF
TGTGCCACGGCCCCAGCGGGGATCTCCTACGAGCAGTACTTC
>-|TRBV12-3/TRBV12-4|TRBJ2-2|many
CASTASNTGELFF
TGTGCCAGCACGGCCAGCAACACCGGGGAGCTGTTTTTT
>-|TRBV5-1|TRBJ1-2|many
CASSLAVGPQYGYTF
TGCGCCAGCAGCTTGGCCGTAGGGCCCCAATATGGCTACACCTTC
>-|TRBV4-1|TRBJ2-5|few
CASSQDQDNQETQYF
TGCGCCAGCAGCCAAGATCAGGACAACCAAGAGACCCAGTACTTC
>TRBD2|TRBV29-1|TRBJ2-2|-
CSLTSGRAGELFF
TGCAGCCTAACTAGCGGGAGGGCCGGGGAGCTGTTTTTT
>TRBD1|TRBV6-5|TRBJ1-2|few
CASSYSPGQGDYGYTF
TGTGCCAGCAGTTACTCGCCGGGACAGGGGGACTATGGCTACACCTTC
>TRBD1|TRBV4-2|TRBJ2-5|many
CASSQDPGQGETQYF
TGTGCCAGCAGCCAAGATCCGGGACAGGGAGAGACCCAGTACTTC
>-|TRBV7-9|TRBJ1-1|-
CASMDSYRETEAFF
TGTGCCAGCATGGACTCCTACAGGGAAACTGAAGCTTTCTTT
>TRBD2|TRBV6-2/TRBV6-3|TRBJ2-7|-
CASKQREAYEQYF
TGTGCCAGCAAGCAGCGGGAGGCCTACGAGCAGTACTTC